Included here is one TCR beta chain sequence, with context. Which antigen it targets is not known. No base qualities exist here, and no much larger clone lies one base off it. The collaborating institutions used their own protocols to collect whole blood in K2EDTA tubes. Collaborator samples were shipped for TCRbeta analysis as frozen whole blood, isolated PBMCs, or DNA extracted from either sample type. The immunoSEQ Assay, a bias-controlled multiplex PCR, was used to amplify TCRbeta CDR3 regions from genomic DNA. On the study's bioinformatics: The number of nucleated cells in each sample was estimated by amplification of reference gene primers within the assay. To quantify the absolute abundance of each unique TCRbeta CDR3 rearrangement, sequence reads were collapsed and filtered. For each sample, productive Simpson clonality was calculated as the square root of Simpson's diversity index over productive rearrangements. Not all clones reach the TCRdb copy of this immuneACCESS table, which keeps in-frame sequences only. Checked studies attribute under half of the gap to unresolved V genes and leave the rest unexplained. Clone size and the V and J calls come from that table; the DNA yielded D and trimming. In all, the sample holds approximately 58,000 clones, and 65% to 80% of those were seen once. The ten largest clones add up to about 40% of the sample.

This sample stems from a study of blood T cell repertoires in COVID-19 (dated by TCRdb to about 2020). With regard to the full study: Collaborator samples came from the United States, Italy and Spain and covered acute and convalescent phases of COVID-19. Where available, HLA class I and class II types were obtained from metadata supplied by the sample provider rather than from assay-based typing. The material from the prospective study consisted of cDNA or gDNA derived from T cells, B-cell-depleted T cells, or PBMCs. Samples were obtained from the ongoing ImmuneRACE study (first 160 participants) and from roughly 1,300 subjects provided by 6 global collaborators. Subjects who had been exposed to COVID-19, were actively infected with it, or had recovered from it provided the deeply sampled blood TCRbeta repertoires that made up the dataset. A freely available public database, intended as a resource for researchers studying the immune response to SARS-CoV-2, is where the repertoires were released. A de-identified subject ID, COVID-19 status, age in years and sex were almost always included in the sample metadata.

Summary of the overall study and its limitations: How much clinical and demographic metadata was included differed by source and by participant, and the metadata was provided uncurated.

Reading from cysteine to phenylalanine, the CDR3 counts 13 amino acids. Of the read, only the CDR3 DNA is kept; its 39 bases are in frame from base 1. The germline V gene gives CDR1 as SGHTA and CDR2 as FQGNSA. Between the V and J ends, shortened by 1 base and 8 bases respectively, the junction contains 8 bases. Sequenced input: peripheral blood. The chain is assembled from TRBV7-2 and TRBJ1-4; TRBD1 is possibly the D segment (6 matching bases). This receptor was identified in a man aged 65 to 85 with active or convalescent COVID-19. The CDR3 protein: CASSLGGPEKLFF. The sequence in DNA is TGTGCCAGCAGCTTAGGGGGGCCCGAAAAACTGTTTTTT.